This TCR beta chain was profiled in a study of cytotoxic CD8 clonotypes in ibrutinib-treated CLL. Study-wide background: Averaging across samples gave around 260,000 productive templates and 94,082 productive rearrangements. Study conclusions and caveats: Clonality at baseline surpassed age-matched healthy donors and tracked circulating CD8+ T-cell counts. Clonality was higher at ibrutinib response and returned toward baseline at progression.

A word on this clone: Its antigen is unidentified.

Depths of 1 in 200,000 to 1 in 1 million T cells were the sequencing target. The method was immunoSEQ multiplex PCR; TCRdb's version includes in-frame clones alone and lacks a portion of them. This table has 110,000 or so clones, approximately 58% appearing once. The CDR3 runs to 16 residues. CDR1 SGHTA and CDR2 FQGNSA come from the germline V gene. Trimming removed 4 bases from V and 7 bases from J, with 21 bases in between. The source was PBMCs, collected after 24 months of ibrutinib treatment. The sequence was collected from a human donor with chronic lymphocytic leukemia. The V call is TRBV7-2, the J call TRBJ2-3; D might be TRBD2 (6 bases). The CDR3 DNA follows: TGTGCCAGCAGCTCGAAACCGGGACTGTCTCAGAATACGCAGTATTTT. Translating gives CASSSKPGLSQNTQYF.